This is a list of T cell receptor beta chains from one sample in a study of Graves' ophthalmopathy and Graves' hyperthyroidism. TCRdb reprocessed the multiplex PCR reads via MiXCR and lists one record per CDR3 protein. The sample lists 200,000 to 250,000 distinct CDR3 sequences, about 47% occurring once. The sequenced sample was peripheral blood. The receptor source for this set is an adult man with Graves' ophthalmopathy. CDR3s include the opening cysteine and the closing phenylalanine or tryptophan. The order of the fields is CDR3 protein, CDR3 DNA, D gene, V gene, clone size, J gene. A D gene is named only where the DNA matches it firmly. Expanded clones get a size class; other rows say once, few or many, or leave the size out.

CASSLPGLAETQYF | TGTGCCAGCAGCCTACCGGGACTAGCGGAGACCCAGTACTTC | TRBD2 | TRBV12-3/TRBV12-4 | few | TRBJ2-5
CASTQRRNSNQPQHF | TGTGCCAGCACCCAAAGGAGAAACAGCAATCAGCCCCAGCATTTT | - | TRBV7-9 | - | TRBJ1-5
CASSESGDAEAFF | TGTGCCAGCAGTGAATCCGGGGATGCTGAAGCTTTCTTT | - | TRBV25-1 | many | TRBJ1-1
CASSVNSLNEKLFF | TGTGCCAGCAGTGTTAACTCCCTTAATGAAAAACTGTTTTTT | - | TRBV28 | few | TRBJ1-4
CASSLYTGDSQPQHF | TGTGCCAGCAGCTTGTACACAGGGGACAGTCAGCCCCAGCATTTT | TRBD1 | TRBV5-4 | few | TRBJ1-5
CASRLRDSNTEAFF | TGTGCCAGCAGGTTGCGGGACAGTAACACTGAAGCTTTCTTT | TRBD1 | TRBV3-1 | few | TRBJ1-1
CASSPGRGQDQPQHF | TGTGCCAGCAGCCCCGGAAGGGGGCAGGATCAGCCCCAGCATTTT | TRBD1 | TRBV11-2 | few | TRBJ1-5
CSVEGVTEETQYF | TGCAGCGTTGAAGGGGTGACAGAAGAGACCCAGTACTTC | - | TRBV29-1 | - | TRBJ2-5
CASSEAGVRSTEKLFF | TGTGCCAGCAGTGAGGCTGGGGTCCGGAGTACTGAAAAACTGTTTTTT | - | TRBV2 | - | TRBJ1-4
CASSRTAGTGGYDEQYF | TGTGCCAGCAGTCGGACCGCCGGGACAGGGGGCTATGACGAGCAGTACTTC | TRBD1 | TRBV10-2 | - | TRBJ2-7
CASRDSVGGGSPLHF | TGTGCCAGCAGAGACTCCGTGGGGGGCGGATCACCCCTCCACTTT | - | TRBV25-1 | few | TRBJ1-6
CASRVGREYGYTF | TGTGCCAGCAGGGTCGGCAGGGAGTATGGCTACACCTTC | - | TRBV28 | few | TRBJ1-2
CSVEGRAEGAFF | TGCAGCGTTGAAGGCAGGGCGGAGGGAGCTTTCTTT | - | TRBV29-1 | many | TRBJ1-1
CASIPPGQFSNTEAFF | TGTGCCAGTATCCCCCCCGGACAGTTTTCGAACACTGAAGCTTTCTTT | - | TRBV19 | - | TRBJ1-1
CASSWEYSEQYF | TGTGCCAGCAGCTGGGAATACAGCGAGCAGTACTTC | - | TRBV7-9 | few | TRBJ2-7
CSVDAQGQTQYF | TGCAGTGTCGATGCCCAGGGCCAGACCCAGTACTTC | - | TRBV20-1 | few | TRBJ2-5
CSVAESSYEQYF | TGCAGCGTTGCCGAAAGCTCCTACGAGCAGTACTTC | - | TRBV29-1 | few | TRBJ2-7
CASSPGGQETQYF | TGTGCCAGCAGCCCCGGGGGGCAAGAGACCCAGTACTTC | TRBD2 | TRBV27 | - | TRBJ2-5
CATSRGLGETQYF | TGTGCCACCAGCAGAGGACTAGGGGAGACCCAGTACTTC | - | TRBV15 | many | TRBJ2-5
CATSDASVEDTQYF | TGTGCCACCAGTGATGCCTCGGTCGAAGATACGCAGTATTTT | - | TRBV24-1 | - | TRBJ2-3
CSVEDRSGRAGLETQYF | TGCAGCGTTGAAGATAGAAGCGGGAGGGCCGGATTGGAGACCCAGTACTTC | TRBD2 | TRBV29-1 | few | TRBJ2-5
CAISEPGTGDSYEQYF | TGTGCCATCAGTGAACCCGGGACAGGTGATTCCTACGAGCAGTACTTC | TRBD1 | TRBV10-3 | few | TRBJ2-7
CAISGVAGQGYEQYF | TGTGCCATCAGTGGAGTAGCAGGACAGGGTTACGAGCAGTACTTC | TRBD1 | TRBV10-3 | many | TRBJ2-7
CASSPRVPQETQYF | TGTGCCAGCAGCCCCAGGGTCCCCCAAGAGACCCAGTACTTC | - | TRBV7-9 | - | TRBJ2-5
CAGNGDGYTF | TGTGCCGGTAACGGAGATGGCTACACCTTC | - | TRBV2 | - | TRBJ1-2
CAISDSRGQRQETQYF | TGTGCCATCAGTGACTCACGGGGTCAACGGCAAGAGACCCAGTACTTC | - | TRBV10-3 | - | TRBJ2-5
CASSYRAYGQPQHF | TGTGCCAGCAGTTACAGGGCCTACGGTCAGCCCCAGCATTTT | - | TRBV6-5 | - | TRBJ1-5
CASTLPGYRQPQHF | TGTGCCAGTACTCTTCCAGGGTATCGACAGCCCCAGCATTTT | - | TRBV19 | many | TRBJ1-5